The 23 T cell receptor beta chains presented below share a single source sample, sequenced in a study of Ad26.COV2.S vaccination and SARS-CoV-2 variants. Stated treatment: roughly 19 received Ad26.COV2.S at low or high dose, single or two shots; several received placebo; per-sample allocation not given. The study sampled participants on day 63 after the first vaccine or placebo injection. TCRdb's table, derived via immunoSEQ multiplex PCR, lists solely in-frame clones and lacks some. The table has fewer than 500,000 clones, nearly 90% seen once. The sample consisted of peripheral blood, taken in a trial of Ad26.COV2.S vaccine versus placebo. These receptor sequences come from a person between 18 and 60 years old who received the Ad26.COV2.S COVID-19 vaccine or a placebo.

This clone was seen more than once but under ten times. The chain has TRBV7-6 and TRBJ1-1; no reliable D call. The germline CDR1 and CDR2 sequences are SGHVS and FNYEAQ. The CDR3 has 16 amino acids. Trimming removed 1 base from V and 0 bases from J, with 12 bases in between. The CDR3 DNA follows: TGTGCCAGCAGCTTAGGGGCGGGGTCCTTGAACACTGAAGCTTTCTTT. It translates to CASSLGAGSLNTEAFF.

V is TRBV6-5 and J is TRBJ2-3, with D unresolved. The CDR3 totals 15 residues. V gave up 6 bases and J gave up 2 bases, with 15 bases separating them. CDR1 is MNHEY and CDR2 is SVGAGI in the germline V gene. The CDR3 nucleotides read TGTGCCAGCAGCTCGGATACAGAGAACACAGATACGCAGTATTTT. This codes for CASSSDTENTDTQYF.

The CDR3 nucleotides are TGTGCCAGCACAAAGAGAACAACTAATGAAAAACTGTTTTTT. This translates into CASTKRTTNEKLFF. The genes are TRBV6-6 and TRBJ1-4; the D is unclear. V lost 7 bases, J lost 0 bases, and 9 bases lay in between. The CDR3 extends over 14 amino acids. Germline-derived CDR1 and CDR2 are MNHNY and SVGAGI (reference sequence).

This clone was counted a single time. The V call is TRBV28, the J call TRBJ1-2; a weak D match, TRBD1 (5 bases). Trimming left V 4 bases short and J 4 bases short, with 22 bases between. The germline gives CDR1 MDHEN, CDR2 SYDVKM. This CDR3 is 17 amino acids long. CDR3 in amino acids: CASSWGPERDVIYGYTF. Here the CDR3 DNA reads TGTGCCAGCAGTTGGGGACCCGAACGGGACGTGATCTATGGCTACACCTTC.

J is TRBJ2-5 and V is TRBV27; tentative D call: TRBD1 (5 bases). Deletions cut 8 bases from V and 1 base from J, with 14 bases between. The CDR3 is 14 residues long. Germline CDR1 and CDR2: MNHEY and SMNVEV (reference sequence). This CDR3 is CASGHRHAQETQYF. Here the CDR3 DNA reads TGTGCCAGCGGACACCGCCACGCCCAAGAGACCCAGTACTTC.

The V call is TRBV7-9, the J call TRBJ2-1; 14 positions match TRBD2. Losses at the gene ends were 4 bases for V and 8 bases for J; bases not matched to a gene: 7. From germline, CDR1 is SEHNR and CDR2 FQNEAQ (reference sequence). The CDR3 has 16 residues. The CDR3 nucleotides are TGTGCCAGCAGCTCAAGACTAGCGGGAGGGCCGGATGAGCAGTTCTTC. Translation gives CASSSRLAGGPDEQFF.

CDR3 amino acids: CASSHTAEAFF. The CDR3 DNA is TGTGCCAGCAGCCATACGGCAGAAGCTTTCTTT. The chain employs TRBV3-1 (or the pseudogene TRBV3-2) and TRBJ1-1; no definite D call. The germline V and J ends were trimmed by 3 bases and 8 bases, with 7 bases remaining between them. Germline V CDR1 and CDR2: LGHDT, YNNKEL (reference sequence). The CDR3 consists of 11 residues.

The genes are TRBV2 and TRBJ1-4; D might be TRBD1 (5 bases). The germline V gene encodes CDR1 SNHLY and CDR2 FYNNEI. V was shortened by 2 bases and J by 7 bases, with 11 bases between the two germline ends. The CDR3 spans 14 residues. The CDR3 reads CASSESGLGEKLFF. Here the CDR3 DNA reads TGTGCCAGCAGTGAATCAGGGTTGGGTGAAAAACTGTTTTTT. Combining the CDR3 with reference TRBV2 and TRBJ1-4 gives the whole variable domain EPEVTQTPSHQVTQMGQEVILRCVPISNHLYFYWYRQILGQKVEFLVSFYNNEISEKSEIFDDQFSVERPDGSNFTLKIRSTKLEDSAMYFCASSESGLGEKLFFGSGTQLSVL.

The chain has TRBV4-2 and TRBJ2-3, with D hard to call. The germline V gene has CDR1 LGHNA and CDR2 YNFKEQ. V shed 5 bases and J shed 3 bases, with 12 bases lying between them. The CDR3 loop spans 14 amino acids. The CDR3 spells CASSEGRPTDTQYF. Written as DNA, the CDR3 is TGTGCCAGCAGCGAAGGGCGGCCAACAGATACGCAGTATTTT.

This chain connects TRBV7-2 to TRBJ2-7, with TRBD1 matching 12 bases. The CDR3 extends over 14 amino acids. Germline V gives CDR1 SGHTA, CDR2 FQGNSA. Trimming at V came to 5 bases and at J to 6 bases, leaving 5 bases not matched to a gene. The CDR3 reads CASSRDRGRSEQYF. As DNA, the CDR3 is TGTGCCAGCAGCCGGGACAGGGGGCGTTCCGAGCAGTACTTC.

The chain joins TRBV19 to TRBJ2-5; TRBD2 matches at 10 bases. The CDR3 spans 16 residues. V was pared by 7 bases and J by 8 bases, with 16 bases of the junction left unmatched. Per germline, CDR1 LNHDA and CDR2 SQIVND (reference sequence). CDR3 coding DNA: TGTGCCAGTACGGTGGGGAGAGCGGGAGGGTTGGAAACCCAGTACTTC. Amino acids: CASTVGRAGGLETQYF.

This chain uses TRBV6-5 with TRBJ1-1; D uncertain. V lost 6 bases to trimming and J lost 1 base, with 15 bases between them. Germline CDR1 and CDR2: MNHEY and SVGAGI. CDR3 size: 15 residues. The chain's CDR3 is CASSPRSAGNTEAFF. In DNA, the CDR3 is TGTGCCAGCAGCCCAAGGTCAGCAGGGAACACTGAAGCTTTCTTT.

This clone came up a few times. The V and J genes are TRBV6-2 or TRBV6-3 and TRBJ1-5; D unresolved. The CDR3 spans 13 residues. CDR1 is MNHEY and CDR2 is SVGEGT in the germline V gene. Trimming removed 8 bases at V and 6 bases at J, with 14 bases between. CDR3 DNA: TGTGCCAGCCGCCTGGCGGGATCTCAGCCCCAGCATTTT. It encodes CASRLAGSQPQHF.

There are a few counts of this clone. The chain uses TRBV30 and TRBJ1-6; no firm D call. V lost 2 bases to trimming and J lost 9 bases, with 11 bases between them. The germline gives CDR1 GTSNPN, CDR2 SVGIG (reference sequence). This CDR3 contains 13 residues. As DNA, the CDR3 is TGTGCCTGGAGTCACAAGGGCATTTCACCCCTCCACTTT. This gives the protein CAWSHKGISPLHF.

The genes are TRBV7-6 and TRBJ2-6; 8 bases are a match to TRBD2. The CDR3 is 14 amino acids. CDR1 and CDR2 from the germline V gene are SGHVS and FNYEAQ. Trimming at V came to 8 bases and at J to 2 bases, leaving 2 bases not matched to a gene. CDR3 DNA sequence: TGTGCCAGCGGCGGGGGGCCTGGGGCCAACGTCCTGACTTTC. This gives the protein CASGGGPGANVLTF.

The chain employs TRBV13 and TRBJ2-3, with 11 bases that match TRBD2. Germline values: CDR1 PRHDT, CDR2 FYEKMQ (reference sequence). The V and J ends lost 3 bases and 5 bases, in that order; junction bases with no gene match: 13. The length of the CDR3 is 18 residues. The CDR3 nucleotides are TGTGCCAGCAGCTTGAAGCTCATAGCGGGGGGGCCCGGAGATACGCAGTATTTT. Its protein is CASSLKLIAGGPGDTQYF.

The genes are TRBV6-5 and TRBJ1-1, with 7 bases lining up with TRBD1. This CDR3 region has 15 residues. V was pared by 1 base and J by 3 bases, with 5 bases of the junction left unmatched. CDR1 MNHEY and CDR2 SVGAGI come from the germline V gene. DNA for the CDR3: TGTGCCAGCAGTTACTACAGGGGATCAGACACTGAAGCTTTCTTT. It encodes CASSYYRGSDTEAFF.

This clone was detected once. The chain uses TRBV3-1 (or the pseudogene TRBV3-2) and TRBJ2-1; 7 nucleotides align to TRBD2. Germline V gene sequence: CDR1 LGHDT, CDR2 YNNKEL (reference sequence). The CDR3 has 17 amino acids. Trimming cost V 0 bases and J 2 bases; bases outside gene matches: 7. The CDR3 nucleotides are TGTGCCAGCAGCCAAGATGGGCGACTAGCAGCCTACAATGAGCAGTTCTTC. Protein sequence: CASSQDGRLAAYNEQFF.

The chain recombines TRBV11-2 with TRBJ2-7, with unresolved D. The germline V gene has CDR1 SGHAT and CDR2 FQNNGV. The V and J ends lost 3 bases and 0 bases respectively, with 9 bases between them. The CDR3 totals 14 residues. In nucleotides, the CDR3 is TGTGCCAGCAGCTTTGGCGACTTCTCCTACGAGCAGTACTTC. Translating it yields CASSFGDFSYEQYF.

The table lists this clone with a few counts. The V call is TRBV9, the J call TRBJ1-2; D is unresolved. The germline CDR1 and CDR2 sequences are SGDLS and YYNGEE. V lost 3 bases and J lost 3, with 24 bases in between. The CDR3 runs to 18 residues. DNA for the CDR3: TGTGCCAGCAGCGGGATACCAGGTAATTGGAATGGAGACTATGGCTACACCTTC. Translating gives CASSGIPGNWNGDYGYTF.

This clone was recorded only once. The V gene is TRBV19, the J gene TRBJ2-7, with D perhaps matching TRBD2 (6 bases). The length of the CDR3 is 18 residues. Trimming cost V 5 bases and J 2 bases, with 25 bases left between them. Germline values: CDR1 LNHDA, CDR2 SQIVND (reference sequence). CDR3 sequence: CASSAPRTNWSGTYEQYF. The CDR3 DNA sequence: TGTGCCAGTAGTGCGCCCCGGACTAATTGGTCGGGGACCTACGAGCAGTACTTC.

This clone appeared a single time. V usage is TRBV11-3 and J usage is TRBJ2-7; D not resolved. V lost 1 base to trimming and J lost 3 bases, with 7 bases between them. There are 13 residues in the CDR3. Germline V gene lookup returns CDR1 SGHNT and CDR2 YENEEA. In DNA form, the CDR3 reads TGTGCCAGCAGCTTAGGGTGGGACTACGAGCAGTACGTC. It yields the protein CASSLGWDYEQYV.

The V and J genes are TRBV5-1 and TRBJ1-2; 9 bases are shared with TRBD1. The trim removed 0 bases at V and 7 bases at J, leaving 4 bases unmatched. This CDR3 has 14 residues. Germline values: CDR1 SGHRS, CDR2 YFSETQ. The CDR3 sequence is CASSLDGQGTGYTF. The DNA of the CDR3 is TGCGCCAGCAGCTTGGACGGACAGGGGACTGGCTACACCTTC.